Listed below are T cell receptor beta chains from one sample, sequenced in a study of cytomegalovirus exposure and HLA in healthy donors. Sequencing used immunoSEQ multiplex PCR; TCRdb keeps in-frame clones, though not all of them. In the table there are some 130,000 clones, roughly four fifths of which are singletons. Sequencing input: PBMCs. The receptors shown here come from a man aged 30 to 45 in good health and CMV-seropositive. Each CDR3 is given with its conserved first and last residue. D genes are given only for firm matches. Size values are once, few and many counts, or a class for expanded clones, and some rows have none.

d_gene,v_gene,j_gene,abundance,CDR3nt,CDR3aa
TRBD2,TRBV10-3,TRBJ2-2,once,TGTGCCATCAGTGAGGCTCTGGGGGGGAACGGGGAGCTGTTTTTT,CAISEALGGNGELFF
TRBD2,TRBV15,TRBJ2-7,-,TGTGCCACCAGCATTCTAGCGGGAGGATCCTACGAGCAGTACTTC,CATSILAGGSYEQYF
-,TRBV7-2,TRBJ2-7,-,TGTGCCAGCAGCCCTCGGGACATCCTGTCCTACGAGCAGTACTTC,CASSPRDILSYEQYF
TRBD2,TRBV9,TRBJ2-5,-,TGTGCCAGCAGCGCACAGGGGACTAGCGGCTATGGGACCCAGTACTTC,CASSAQGTSGYGTQYF
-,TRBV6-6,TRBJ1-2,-,TGTGCCAGCAGTTACTCACAGGGCCTAAAGGGCTACACCTTC,CASSYSQGLKGYTF
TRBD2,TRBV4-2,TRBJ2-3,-,TGTGCCAGCAGCCAAGATCCCCTAGCGGGAGATACGCAGTATTTT,CASSQDPLAGDTQYF
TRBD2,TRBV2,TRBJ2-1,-,TGTGCCAGCAGCCCAACCGGGACTAGCGGGAATGAGCAGTTCTTC,CASSPTGTSGNEQFF
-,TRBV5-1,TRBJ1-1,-,TGCGCCAGCAGCGCCGGACAGAACATGAACACTGAAGCTTTCTTT,CASSAGQNMNTEAFF
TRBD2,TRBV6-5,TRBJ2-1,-,TGTGCCAGCAGCGACTTTGCGGGAGGGAACCATGAGCAGTTCTTC,CASSDFAGGNHEQFF
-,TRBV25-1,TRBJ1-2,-,TGTGCCAGCAGTGCCCGGACAGACCCTAACTATGGCTACACCTTC,CASSARTDPNYGYTF
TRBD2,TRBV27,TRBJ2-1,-,TGTGCCAGCAGGGGACTAGCGGGGTTGCTAAATGAGCAGTTCTTC,CASRGLAGLLNEQFF
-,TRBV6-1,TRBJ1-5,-,TGTGCCAGCAGTGAAGCGGAGCCGGTCAATCAGCCCCAGCATTTT,CASSEAEPVNQPQHF
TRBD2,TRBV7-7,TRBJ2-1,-,TGTGCCAGCAGCCCTGGGCTAGCGGGCTATTACAATGAGCAGTTCTTC,CASSPGLAGYYNEQFF
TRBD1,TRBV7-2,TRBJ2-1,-,TGTGCCAGCAGCCTTGGGACAGGGTCCTACAATGAGCAGTTCTTC,CASSLGTGSYNEQFF
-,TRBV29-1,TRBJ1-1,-,TGCAGCGTTGTGGGGGGTGACACTGAAGCTTTCTTT,CSVVGGDTEAFF
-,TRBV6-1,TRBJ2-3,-,TGTGCCAGCAGTAAAAGGCTCGGGACAGATACGCAGTATTTT,CASSKRLGTDTQYF
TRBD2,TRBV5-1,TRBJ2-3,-,TGCGCCAGCAGTCCGGGACTAGCGGTCACAGATACGCAGTATTTT,CASSPGLAVTDTQYF
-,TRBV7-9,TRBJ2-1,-,TGTGCCGCCGCTGGAGCCCCCCCGGCCTACAATGAGCAGTTCTTC,CAAAGAPPAYNEQFF
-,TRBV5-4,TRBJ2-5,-,TGTGCCAGCGGCCGGGACTCCTTAGAGACCCAGTACTTC,CASGRDSLETQYF
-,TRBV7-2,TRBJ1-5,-,TGTGCCAGCAGCTTAGGAGGGAGGAGTCAGCCCCAGCATTTT,CASSLGGRSQPQHF
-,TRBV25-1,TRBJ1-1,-,TGTGCCAGCAGCTTTGGGGGGGGCGGGGGACCCTGCCAAGCTTTCTTT,CASSFGGGGGPCQAFF
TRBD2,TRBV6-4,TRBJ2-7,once,TGTGCCAGCAGTACGCAAGCGGGAGTAGGATACGAGCAGTACTTC,CASSTQAGVGYEQYF
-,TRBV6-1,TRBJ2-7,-,TGTGCCAGCAGTGCAGACAGAGACAGATCCTACGAGCAGTACTTC,CASSADRDRSYEQYF
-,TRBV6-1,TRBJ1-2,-,TGTGCCAGCAGTGAAAGGGGGACAATCTATGGCTACACCTTC,CASSERGTIYGYTF
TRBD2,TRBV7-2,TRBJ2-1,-,TGTGCCAGCAGCATTAGCGGGGGGACCTACAATGAGCAGTTCTTC,CASSISGGTYNEQFF
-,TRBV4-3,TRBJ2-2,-,TGCGCCAGCAGCCTGGCACCGAACACCGGGGAGCTGTTTTTT,CASSLAPNTGELFF
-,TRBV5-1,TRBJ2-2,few,TGCGCCAGCAGCTTGGAGATCGTCGGGGGCGGGGAGCTGTTTTTT,CASSLEIVGGGELFF
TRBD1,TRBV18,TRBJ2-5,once,TGTGCCAGCTCACCAAAGGGAGGGACAGGGCAAGAGACCCAGTACTTC,CASSPKGGTGQETQYF
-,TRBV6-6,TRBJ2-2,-,TGTGCCAGCAGTTACCCGGGCACCGGGGAGCTGTTTTTT,CASSYPGTGELFF
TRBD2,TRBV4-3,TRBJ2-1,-,TGCGCCAGCAGCCAAGAAGGGAGCGGGGGCTACAATGAGCAGTTCTTC,CASSQEGSGGYNEQFF
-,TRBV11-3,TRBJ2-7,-,TGTGCCAGCAGCTTCGCCCCGGGGTATCCGTACGAGCAGTACTTC,CASSFAPGYPYEQYF
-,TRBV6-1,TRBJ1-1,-,TGTGCCAGCAGAGACTATGGGACAACCGCTGAAGCTTTCTTT,CASRDYGTTAEAFF
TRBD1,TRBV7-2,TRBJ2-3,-,TGTGCCAGCAGACAGGGGGTTAGGGGCACAGATACGCAGTATTTT,CASRQGVRGTDTQYF
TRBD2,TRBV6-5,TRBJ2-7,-,TGTGCCAGCAGGGCTAGCGGGAGTATCACCTACGAGCAGTACTTC,CASRASGSITYEQYF
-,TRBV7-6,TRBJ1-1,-,TGTGCCAGCAGCTTAGGAGGTAGACAGCTATCGTATTTTGAAGCTTTCTTT,CASSLGGRQLSYFEAFF
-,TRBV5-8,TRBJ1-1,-,TGTGCCAGCGCAGCCTGGGACTTGGGCACTGAAGCTTTCTTT,CASAAWDLGTEAFF
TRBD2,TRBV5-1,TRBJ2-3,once,TGCGCCAGCAGCTTGGGGACTAGCGGCCGCACAGATACGCAGTATTTT,CASSLGTSGRTDTQYF
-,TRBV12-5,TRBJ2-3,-,TGTGCTAGTGGTTTGGGGACAGCCACAGATACGCAGTATTTT,CASGLGTATDTQYF
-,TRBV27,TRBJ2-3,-,TGTGCCAGCAGTTTGATACAGAGCACAGATACGCAGTATTTT,CASSLIQSTDTQYF
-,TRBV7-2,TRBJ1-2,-,TGTGCCAGCAGCTCTCCCGGGTCCCTCCAAAATGGCTACACCTTC,CASSSPGSLQNGYTF
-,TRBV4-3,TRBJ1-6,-,TGCGCCAGCAGCCAAGACCCTGTGGGAGGGAGCTCCTATAATTCACCCCTCCACTTT,CASSQDPVGGSSYNSPLHF
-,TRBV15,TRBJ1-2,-,TGTGCCACCAGCAGAGACGTCAGTTCTCCCCTTGGCTACACCTTC,CATSRDVSSPLGYTF
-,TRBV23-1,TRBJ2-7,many,TGCGCCAGCAGTCAATCGCACTTCCCTCTCTCCTACGAGCAGTACTTC,CASSQSHFPLSYEQYF
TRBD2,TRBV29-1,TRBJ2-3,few,TGCAGCGGCGATAGCGGGGGCACAGATACGCAGTATTTT,CSGDSGGTDTQYF
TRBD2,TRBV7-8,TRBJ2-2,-,TGTGCCAGCAGCTTAGCTAGCGGGAGAACCGGGGAGCTGTTTTTT,CASSLASGRTGELFF
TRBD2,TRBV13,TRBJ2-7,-,TGTGCCAGCAGCTTAAGACTAGCTTACGAGCAGTACTTC,CASSLRLAYEQYF
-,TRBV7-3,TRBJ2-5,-,TGTGCCAGCAGCTTATTAGGGGATCCCAGCGGGGAGACCCAGTACTTC,CASSLLGDPSGETQYF
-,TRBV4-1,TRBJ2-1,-,TGCGCCAGCAGCCTCGCGAAAGGGACTTCCCGGGGAGGCGAGCAGTTCTTC,CASSLAKGTSRGGEQFF
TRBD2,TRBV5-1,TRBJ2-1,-,TGCGCCAGCAGAGTCGGGACTAGCGTTTACAATGAGCAGTTCTTC,CASRVGTSVYNEQFF
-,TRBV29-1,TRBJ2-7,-,TGCAGCGTTTTGCCAGCAGGAACTCTCTACGAGCAGTACTTC,CSVLPAGTLYEQYF
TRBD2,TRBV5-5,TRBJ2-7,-,TGTGCCAGCAGCTTGACCGGGGGGGCCTACGAGCAGTACTTC,CASSLTGGAYEQYF
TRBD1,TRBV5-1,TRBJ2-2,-,TGCGCCAGCAGCTTTCAGGGGGTGAACACCGGGGAGCTGTTTTTT,CASSFQGVNTGELFF
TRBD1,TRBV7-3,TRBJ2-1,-,TGTGCCAGCAGCTCGACAGGGGGTTACAATGAGCAGTTCTTC,CASSSTGGYNEQFF
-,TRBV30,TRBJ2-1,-,TGTGCCTGGAGTTCCAGGTACAATGAGCAGTTCTTC,CAWSSRYNEQFF
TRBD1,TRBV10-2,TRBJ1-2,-,TGCGCCAGCAGTGAAGGACAGGGGTCGGTGGGCTACACCTTC,CASSEGQGSVGYTF
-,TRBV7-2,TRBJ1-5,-,TGTGCCAGCAGCTTACTAGCCTTTCCCCAGCATTTT,CASSLLAFPQHF
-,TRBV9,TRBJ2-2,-,TGTGCCAGTGCAGGGCTCCCAAACACCGGGGAGCTGTTTTTT,CASAGLPNTGELFF
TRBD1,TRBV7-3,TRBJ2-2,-,TGTGCCAGCAGCGTAGGGACAGGGGGCACCGGGGAGCTGTTTTTT,CASSVGTGGTGELFF
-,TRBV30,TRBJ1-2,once,TGTGCCTGGAGTGTAAGGAGGACAGACAACTATGGCTACACCTTC,CAWSVRRTDNYGYTF
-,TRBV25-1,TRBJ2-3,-,TGTGCCAGCACTGGGACTTTCGCGGATACGCAGTATTTT,CASTGTFADTQYF